The rows below give T cell receptor beta chains drawn from one sample of a study of regulatory T cells in long-lasting Graves disease. In TCRdb, the multiplex PCR reads were re-called with MiXCR into one record per CDR3 protein. The sample yields roughly 560,000 distinct CDR3 sequences, 16% seen once. The data also belong to a second study, concerning T cells in Graves' hyperthyroidism and ophthalmopathy.

Here the sequenced sample was peripheral blood mononuclear cells (PBMCs), taken at new diagnosis, from a patient treated with antithyroid drugs. All receptors come from a woman aged 35-65 years with Graves disease. Both conserved end residues are part of each CDR3. The D gene is left open where the match is weak. Clone size, where shown, is once, few, many, or a class for clones that have expanded.

cdr3_length: 15; d_call: TRBD1; clone_size: many; j_call: TRBJ1-2; v_call: TRBV6-1; cdr3_aa: CASSDRARNQYGYTF; cdr3_nt: TGTGCCAGCAGCGACAGGGCGCGGAACCAATATGGCTACACCTTC
cdr3_length: 14; d_call: .; clone_size: .; j_call: TRBJ2-7; v_call: TRBV5-6; cdr3_aa: CASSVRGASYEQYF; cdr3_nt: TGTGCCAGCAGCGTCAGGGGGGCTTCCTACGAGCAGTACTTC
cdr3_length: 14; d_call: .; clone_size: few; j_call: TRBJ1-5; v_call: TRBV2; cdr3_aa: CASSEQGAGQPQHF; cdr3_nt: TGTGCCAGCAGTGAACAGGGTGCGGGTCAGCCCCAGCATTTT
cdr3_length: 14; d_call: TRBD2; clone_size: many; j_call: TRBJ2-1; v_call: TRBV3-1; cdr3_aa: CASSPNGGTSEQFF; cdr3_nt: TGTGCCAGCAGCCCAAATGGGGGGACTAGTGAGCAGTTCTTC
cdr3_length: 14; d_call: .; clone_size: many; j_call: TRBJ2-1; v_call: TRBV4-1; cdr3_aa: CASSQDTNYNEQFF; cdr3_nt: TGCGCCAGCAGCCAAGATACCAACTACAATGAGCAGTTCTTC
cdr3_length: 14; d_call: .; clone_size: .; j_call: TRBJ2-7; v_call: TRBV5-1; cdr3_aa: CASKAGALSYEQYF; cdr3_nt: TGCGCCAGCAAGGCAGGGGCCCTCTCCTACGAGCAGTACTTC
cdr3_length: 15; d_call: TRBD1; clone_size: .; j_call: TRBJ1-5; v_call: TRBV5-1; cdr3_aa: CASRQGWDGNQPQHF; cdr3_nt: TGCGCCAGCAGACAGGGGTGGGACGGCAATCAGCCCCAGCATTTT
cdr3_length: 16; d_call: TRBD1; clone_size: many; j_call: TRBJ1-2; v_call: TRBV11-2; cdr3_aa: CASSPGTGMFGGGYTF; cdr3_nt: TGTGCCAGCAGCCCCGGGACAGGGATGTTCGGAGGTGGCTACACCTTC
cdr3_length: 12; d_call: .; clone_size: many; j_call: TRBJ2-3; v_call: TRBV28; cdr3_aa: CASRLEGVPLYF; cdr3_nt: TGTGCCAGCAGGCTAGAGGGTGTTCCGCTGTATTTT
cdr3_length: 13; d_call: .; clone_size: .; j_call: TRBJ1-3; v_call: TRBV19; cdr3_aa: CASSIGAGNTIYF; cdr3_nt: TGTGCCAGTAGTATAGGGGCAGGAAACACCATATATTTT
cdr3_length: 14; d_call: TRBD1; clone_size: many; j_call: TRBJ1-1; v_call: TRBV3-1; cdr3_aa: CASSQGTANTEAFF; cdr3_nt: TGTGCCAGCAGTCAGGGGACAGCAAACACTGAAGCTTTCTTT
cdr3_length: 14; d_call: .; clone_size: many; j_call: TRBJ1-4; v_call: TRBV10-3; cdr3_aa: CAISDTQRNEKLFF; cdr3_nt: TGTGCCATCAGTGATACCCAGCGGAATGAAAAACTGTTTTTT
cdr3_length: 15; d_call: TRBD2; clone_size: many; j_call: TRBJ2-3; v_call: TRBV13; cdr3_aa: CASSTSGAYTDTQYF; cdr3_nt: TGTGCCAGCAGCACCAGCGGGGCGTACACAGATACGCAGTATTTT
cdr3_length: 18; d_call: TRBD2; clone_size: .; j_call: TRBJ2-2; v_call: TRBV4-1; cdr3_aa: CASSRSSGLAMNTGELFF; cdr3_nt: TGCGCCAGCAGCCGATCATCCGGACTAGCGATGAACACCGGGGAGCTGTTTTTT
cdr3_length: 14; d_call: .; clone_size: many; j_call: TRBJ2-5; v_call: TRBV4-1; cdr3_aa: CASSQDGREETQYF; cdr3_nt: TGCGCCAGCAGCCAAGACGGCAGGGAGGAGACCCAGTACTTC
cdr3_length: 9; d_call: .; clone_size: .; j_call: TRBJ1-1; v_call: TRBV29-1; cdr3_aa: CSVDSEAFF; cdr3_nt: TGCAGCGTCGACAGTGAAGCTTTCTTT
cdr3_length: 14; d_call: TRBD1; clone_size: .; j_call: TRBJ1-2; v_call: TRBV29-1; cdr3_aa: CSVLTGRRNYGYTF; cdr3_nt: TGCAGCGTCTTGACAGGGCGTAGAAACTATGGCTACACCTTC
cdr3_length: 14; d_call: TRBD1; clone_size: .; j_call: TRBJ2-5; v_call: TRBV6-1; cdr3_aa: CAISGTGGGETQYF; cdr3_nt: TGTGCCATCAGTGGGACAGGGGGCGGAGAGACCCAGTACTTC